This T cell receptor beta chain was identified during a study of blood T cell repertoires in COVID-19. Study as a whole: Sample material is recorded as cDNA or gDNA derived from T cells, B-cell-depleted T cells, or PBMCs.

As originally analysed: From reference gene primer amplification, estimates of nucleated cell counts were derived. Libraries were prepared by immunoSEQ multiplex PCR; TCRdb keeps only in-frame clonotypes and omits some of them. The V and J calls and clone size come from that table; D and trimming were worked out from the DNA. The repertoire has over 200,000 clones, approximately 79% of them found once; the top ten carry around 5.4%. Sequencing was performed on peripheral blood. The origin of this receptor is a human donor in a cohort sampled during active COVID-19.

CDR3 DNA sequence: TGCGCCAGCAGCCAAGATAAGCGGCAGGAGGCCGGGGAGCTGTTTTTT. This codes for CASSQDKRQEAGELFF. V is TRBV4-3 and J is TRBJ2-2; possible D gene TRBD2, 5 bases. Germline CDR1 reads LGHNA; CDR2 reads YSLEER. V lost 0 bases and J lost 6, with 14 bases in between. This CDR3 is 16 amino acids long.